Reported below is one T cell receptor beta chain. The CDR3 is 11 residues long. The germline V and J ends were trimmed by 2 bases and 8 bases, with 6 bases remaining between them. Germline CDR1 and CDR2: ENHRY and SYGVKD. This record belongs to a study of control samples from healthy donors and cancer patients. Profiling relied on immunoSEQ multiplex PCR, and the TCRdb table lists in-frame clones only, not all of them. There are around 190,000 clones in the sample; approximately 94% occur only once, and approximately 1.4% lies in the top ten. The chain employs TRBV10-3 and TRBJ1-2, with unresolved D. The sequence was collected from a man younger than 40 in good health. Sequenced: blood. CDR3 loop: CAISEAWGYTF. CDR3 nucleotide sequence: TGTGCCATCAGTGAGGCCTGGGGCTACACCTTC.